These 7 T cell receptor beta chains were all obtained from the same sample, sequenced in a study of glioma-infiltrating T cells after dendritic cell vaccination. Stated time point: after dendritic cell vaccination, including at tumor progression/relapse. Measured with immunoSEQ multiplex PCR; TCRdb has only the in-frame clones, and not every one. The table shows 100,000 to 120,000 clones, with roughly 89% occurring only once. This material consisted of blood, taken after dendritic cell vaccination. All receptors derive from a human donor with glioblastoma.

The chain couples TRBV5-6 to TRBJ1-2; weak D call: TRBD1 (6 bases). The germline V and J ends were trimmed by 0 bases and 2 bases, with 8 bases remaining between them. This CDR3 comprises 14 residues. Germline V gives CDR1 SGHDT, CDR2 YYEEEE. The CDR3 sequence is CASSLDQGNYGYTF. The DNA for the CDR3 is TGTGCCAGCAGCTTGGATCAGGGGAACTATGGCTACACCTTC.

This chain connects TRBV6-5 to TRBJ2-7, with 7 bases identical to TRBD1. The trim removed 1 base at V and 7 bases at J, leaving 13 bases unmatched. CDR3 size: 16 residues. The germline CDR1 and CDR2 sequences are MNHEY and SVGAGI. The CDR3 DNA is TGTGCCAGCAGTTACTTCCCCGTCAGGGGGTCGGCAGAGCAGTACTTC. It is translated as CASSYFPVRGSAEQYF.

The chain recombines TRBV19 with TRBJ1-1, with TRBD1 matching over 10 bases. Per germline, CDR1 LNHDA and CDR2 SQIVND (reference sequence). The V segment lost 9 bases and the J segment 6 bases; nucleotides outside the gene matches: 10. The CDR3 spans 14 residues. CDR3 amino acids: CASQTGTGASEAFF. As DNA, the CDR3 is TGTGCCAGCCAGACGGGGACAGGGGCGTCTGAAGCTTTCTTT.

The chain carries TRBV19 and TRBJ2-5; TRBD2 agrees at 16 bases. With 6 bases clipped from V and 1 base from J, the junction kept 8 bases outside the gene matches. Germline assignment: CDR1 LNHDA and CDR2 SQIVND (reference sequence). The CDR3 sequence is 18 residues long. The CDR3 here is CASSFSGLAGGIQETQYF. The DNA of the CDR3 is TGTGCCAGTAGCTTCTCGGGACTAGCGGGGGGGATCCAAGAGACCCAGTACTTC.

This clone appeared a few times. The V and J genes are TRBV6-5 and TRBJ2-2; weak D call: TRBD2 (6 bases). The CDR3 is made up of 16 amino acids. Germline CDR1 MNHEY, CDR2 SVGAGI. The V end was cut by 0 bases, the J end by 5 bases, with 13 bases between. CDR3 bases: TGTGCCAGCAGTTACTCGAAAGAGCGGGTAACCGGGGAGCTGTTTTTT. As protein: CASSYSKERVTGELFF.

The CDR3 DNA sequence: TGTGCCAGCAGTATGCAGAGAGCGAACTATGGCTACACCTTC. Translation: CASSMQRANYGYTF. The J gene is TRBJ1-2, the V gene TRBV6-5; no reliable D call. This CDR3 has 14 residues. V dropped 5 bases and J dropped 2 bases, with 12 bases sitting between them. CDR1 is MNHEY, CDR2 SVGAGI, per germline.

A few counts support this clone. The CDR3: CASSQDRGPGYTF. CDR3 coding DNA: TGCGCCAGCAGCCAGGACAGGGGGCCTGGCTACACCTTC. The chain is built from TRBV5-1 and TRBJ1-2; 11 nucleotides align to TRBD1. Per germline, CDR1 SGHRS and CDR2 YFSETQ. The V gene end was trimmed by 4 bases and the J gene end by 7 bases; junction bases not matched to a gene: 3. This CDR3 has 13 amino acids.